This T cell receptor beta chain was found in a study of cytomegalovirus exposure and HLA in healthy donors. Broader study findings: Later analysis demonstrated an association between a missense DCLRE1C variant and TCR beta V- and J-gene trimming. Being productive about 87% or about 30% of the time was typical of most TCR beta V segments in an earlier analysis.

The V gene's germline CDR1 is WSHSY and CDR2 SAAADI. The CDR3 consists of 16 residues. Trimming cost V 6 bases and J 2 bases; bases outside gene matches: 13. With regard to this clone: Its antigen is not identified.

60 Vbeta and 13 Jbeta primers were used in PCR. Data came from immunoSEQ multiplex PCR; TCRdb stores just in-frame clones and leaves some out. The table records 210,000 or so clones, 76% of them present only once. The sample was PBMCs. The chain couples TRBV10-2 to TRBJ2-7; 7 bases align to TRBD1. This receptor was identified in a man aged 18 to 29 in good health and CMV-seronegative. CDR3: CASRDVPGTATYEQYF. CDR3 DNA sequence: TGCGCCAGCAGAGACGTCCCCGGGACAGCAACCTACGAGCAGTACTTC.